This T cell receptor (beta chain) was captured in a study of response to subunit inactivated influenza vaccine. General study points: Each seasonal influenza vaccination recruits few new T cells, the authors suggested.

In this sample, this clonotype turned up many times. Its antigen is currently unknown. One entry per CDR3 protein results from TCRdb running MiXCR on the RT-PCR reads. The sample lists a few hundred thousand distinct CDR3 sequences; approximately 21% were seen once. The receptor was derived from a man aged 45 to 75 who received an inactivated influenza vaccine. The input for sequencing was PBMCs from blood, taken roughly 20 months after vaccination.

CDR3 sequence (DNA): TGTGCCAGCAGTGCGCTCCGCGAGACCTATGGCTACACCTTC. Its translation is CASSALRETYGYTF. The chain couples TRBV6-1 to TRBJ1-2; D not resolved. V shed 4 bases and J shed 4 bases, with 13 bases lying between them. The CDR3 spans 14 residues. CDR1 is MNHNS, CDR2 SASEGT, per germline.